This T cell receptor (beta chain) derives from a study of OX40 agonist ivuxolimab in advanced cancers. The wider study: Patients were 82.7% male with ages roughly 20 to 80, mean around 61. Study findings and constraints: Both blood CD4+ and CD8+ T cells showed clonal growth by week 6 at 0.1 to 3.0 mg/kg. CD4+ T cells averaged fewer expanded clones than CD8+ T cells.

Germline loops: CDR1 MNHEY, CDR2 SMNVEV (reference sequence). The CDR3 has 15 amino acids. With V trimmed by 5 bases and J by 7 bases, 9 bases remained unmatched. Libraries were prepared by immunoSEQ multiplex PCR; TCRdb keeps only in-frame clonotypes and omits some of them. The sample includes 30,000 to 35,000 clones, 75% to 90% of them seen just once. This clone was recorded once. The antigen remains undetermined. The sequences come from CD4+ or CD8+ T cells sorted from blood, collected in a trial of the OX40 agonist ivuxolimab. The receptor comes from an adult with an advanced solid tumor such as melanoma, head and neck, liver or kidney cancer. The gene calls are TRBV27 and TRBJ1-1, with 11 bases lining up with TRBD1. CDR3: CASSRTGGASREAFF. DNA of the CDR3: TGTGCCAGCAGTCGGACAGGGGGCGCGTCGCGTGAAGCTTTCTTT.